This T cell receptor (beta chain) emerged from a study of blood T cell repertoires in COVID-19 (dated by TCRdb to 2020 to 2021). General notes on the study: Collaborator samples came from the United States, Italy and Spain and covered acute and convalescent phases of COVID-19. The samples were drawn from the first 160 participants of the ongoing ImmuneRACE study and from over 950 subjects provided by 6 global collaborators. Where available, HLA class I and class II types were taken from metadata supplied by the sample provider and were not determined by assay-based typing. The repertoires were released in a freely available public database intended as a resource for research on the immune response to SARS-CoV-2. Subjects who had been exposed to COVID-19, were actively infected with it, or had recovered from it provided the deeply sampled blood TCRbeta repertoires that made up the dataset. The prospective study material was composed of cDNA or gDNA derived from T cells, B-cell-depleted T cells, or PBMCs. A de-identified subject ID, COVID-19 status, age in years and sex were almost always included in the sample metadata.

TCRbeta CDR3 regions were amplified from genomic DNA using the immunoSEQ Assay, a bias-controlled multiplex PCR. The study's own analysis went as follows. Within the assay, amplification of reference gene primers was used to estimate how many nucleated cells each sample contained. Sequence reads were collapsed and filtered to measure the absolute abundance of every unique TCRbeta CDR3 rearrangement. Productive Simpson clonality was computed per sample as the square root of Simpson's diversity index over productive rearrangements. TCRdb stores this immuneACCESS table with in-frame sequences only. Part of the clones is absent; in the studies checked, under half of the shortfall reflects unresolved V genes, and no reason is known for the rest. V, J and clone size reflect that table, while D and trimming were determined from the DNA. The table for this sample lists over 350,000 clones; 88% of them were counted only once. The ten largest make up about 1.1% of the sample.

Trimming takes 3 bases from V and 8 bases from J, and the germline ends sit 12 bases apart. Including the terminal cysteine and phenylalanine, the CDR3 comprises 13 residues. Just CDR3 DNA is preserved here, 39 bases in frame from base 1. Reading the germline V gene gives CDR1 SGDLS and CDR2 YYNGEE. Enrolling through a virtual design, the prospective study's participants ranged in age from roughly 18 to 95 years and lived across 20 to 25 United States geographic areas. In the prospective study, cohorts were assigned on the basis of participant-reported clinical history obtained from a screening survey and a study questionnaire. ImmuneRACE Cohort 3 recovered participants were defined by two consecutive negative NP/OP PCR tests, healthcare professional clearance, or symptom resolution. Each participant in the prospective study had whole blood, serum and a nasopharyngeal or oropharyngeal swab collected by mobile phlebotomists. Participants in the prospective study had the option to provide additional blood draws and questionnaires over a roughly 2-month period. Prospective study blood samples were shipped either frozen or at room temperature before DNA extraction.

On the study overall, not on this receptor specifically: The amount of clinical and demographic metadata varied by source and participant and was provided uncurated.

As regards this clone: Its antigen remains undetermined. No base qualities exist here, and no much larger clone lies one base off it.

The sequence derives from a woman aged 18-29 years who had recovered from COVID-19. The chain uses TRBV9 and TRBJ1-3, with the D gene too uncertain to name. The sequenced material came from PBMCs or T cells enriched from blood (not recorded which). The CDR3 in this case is CASSALGVHTIYF. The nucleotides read TGTGCCAGCAGCGCCCTCGGGGTGCACACCATATATTTT.